These T cell receptor beta chains were read from a single sample in a study of metastatic and nonmetastatic thyroid tumors. TCRdb re-called clones via MiXCR from the PCR reads. The sample contains 15,000 to 20,000 clones, 34% of which appear only once. Sequencing was performed on tumor tissue. The receptors stem from a female donor with papillary thyroid cancer or a benign thyroid nodule (not recorded which). Some clones in this sample may be carry-over from other donors' samples. CDR3s include the opening cysteine and the closing phenylalanine or tryptophan. The D gene is left open where the match is weak. Clone size, where shown, is once, few, many, or a class for clones that have expanded.

>TRBV19|NA|TRBJ1-5|many
CASSIFPSNQPQHF
TGTGCCAGTAGTATATTCCCTAGCAATCAGCCCCAGCATTTT
>TRBV18|NA|TRBJ2-6|NA
CASSPFVDAPGANVLTF
TGTGCCAGCTCACCCTTCGTGGACGCCCCTGGGGCCAACGTCCTGACTTTC
>TRBV5-1|TRBD1|TRBJ2-7|NA
CASSLTPGQISEQYF
TGCGCCAGCAGCTTGACCCCGGGACAGATCTCCGAGCAGTACTTC
>TRBV7-9|TRBD1|TRBJ2-7|medium-sized
CASSRTSGTGSFYEQYF
TGTGCCAGCAGCAGAACATCCGGGACAGGGAGTTTTTACGAGCAGTACTTC
>TRBV20-1|NA|TRBJ1-5|NA
CSARAGGASKPPPHF
TGCAGTGCTAGAGCGGGTGGGGCAAGCAAGCCGCCCCCGCATTTT
>TRBV24-1|TRBD1|TRBJ1-5|many
CATSDHTGDRSQHF
TGTGCCACCAGTGACCATACAGGGGACAGGTCCCAGCATTTT
>TRBV20-1|TRBD1|TRBJ1-1|NA
CSASELGTGDFTEAFF
TGCAGTGCTAGTGAGCTTGGGACAGGGGATTTCACTGAAGCTTTCTTT
>TRBV9|TRBD2|TRBJ2-1|NA
CASSGGTSGGGSYNEQFF
TGTGCCAGCAGCGGAGGGACTAGCGGGGGGGGCTCCTACAATGAGCAGTTCTTC
>TRBV12-3/TRBV12-4|NA|TRBJ1-5|many
CASSFRGGNQPQHF
TGTGCCAGCAGTTTTAGGGGGGGCAATCAGCCCCAGCATTTT
>TRBV30|NA|TRBJ1-1|NA
CAWRGREAFF
TGTGCCTGGAGGGGAAGGGAAGCTTTCTTT
>TRBV18|NA|TRBJ2-2|NA
CASSPSGPGELFF
TGTGCCAGCTCACCTTCAGGGCCGGGGGAGCTGTTTTTT
>TRBV6-5|TRBD1|TRBJ1-2|many
CASSYRGGNYGYTF
TGTGCCAGCAGCTACAGGGGTGGAAACTATGGCTACACCTTC